In its sample, the clone carrying this T cell receptor beta chain was seen once. The CDR3 spans 16 residues. In germline, CDR1 is LGHNA, CDR2 YSLEER. V shed 1 base and J 4 bases; nucleotides not matched to a gene: 4. The sample comes from a study of T cells in Graves' hyperthyroidism and ophthalmopathy. Using RNA transcripts as the source, TCR beta CDR3 regions were amplified. First-round RT-PCR with HTBI primers amplified the TCR CDR3 region. MiXCR, run by TCRdb on the multiplex PCR reads, gives a single entry per CDR3 protein. The sample lists 500,000 to 650,000 distinct CDR3 sequences; more than 15% were seen once.

V gene TRBV4-3 combines with J gene TRBJ2-1; 10 nucleotides line up with TRBD2. The material sequenced was blood. This TCR was recovered from a young woman with Graves' ophthalmopathy. The CDR3 is CASSQVGLADYNEQFF. The DNA of the CDR3 is TGCGCCAGCAGCCAAGTTGGACTAGCGGATTACAATGAGCAGTTCTTC.